This T cell receptor beta chain is from a study of cytomegalovirus exposure and HLA in healthy donors. The PCR used 60 Vbeta and 13 Jbeta primers. Assay: immunoSEQ multiplex PCR; the TCRdb copy retains only in-frame clones and omits some. The sample contains hundreds of thousands of clones, 70% to 90% of which appear only once. The source of this sequence is a woman under 30 in good health and CMV-seronegative. The specimen sequenced was PBMCs.

Here the CDR3 reads CASSYSEGASTDTQYF. CDR3 in DNA: TGTGCCAGCAGTTACTCCGAAGGGGCTAGCACAGATACGCAGTATTTT. The gene calls are TRBV6-5 and TRBJ2-3; tentatively, D is TRBD1 (5 bases). Germline CDR1 MNHEY, CDR2 SVGAGI. V was trimmed by 0 bases and J by 0 bases, leaving 10 bases between them. The CDR3 spans 16 residues.